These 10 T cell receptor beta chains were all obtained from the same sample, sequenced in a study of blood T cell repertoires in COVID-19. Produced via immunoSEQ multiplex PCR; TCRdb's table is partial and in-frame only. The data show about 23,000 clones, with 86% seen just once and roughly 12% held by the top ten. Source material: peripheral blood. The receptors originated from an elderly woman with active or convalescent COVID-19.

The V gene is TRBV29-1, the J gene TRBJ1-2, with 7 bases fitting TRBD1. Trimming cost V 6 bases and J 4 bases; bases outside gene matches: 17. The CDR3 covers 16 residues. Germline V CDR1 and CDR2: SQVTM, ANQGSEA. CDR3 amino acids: CSVRIPGTAYSYGYTF. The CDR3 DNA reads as TGCAGCGTCCGTATCCCCGGGACAGCGTACTCCTATGGCTACACCTTC.

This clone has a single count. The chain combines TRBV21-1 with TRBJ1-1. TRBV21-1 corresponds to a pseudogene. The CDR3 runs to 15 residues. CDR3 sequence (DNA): TGTGCCAGCAGCACCAAGGAGAGGGTGGGCACTGAAGCTTTCTTT. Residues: CASSTKERVGTEAFF.

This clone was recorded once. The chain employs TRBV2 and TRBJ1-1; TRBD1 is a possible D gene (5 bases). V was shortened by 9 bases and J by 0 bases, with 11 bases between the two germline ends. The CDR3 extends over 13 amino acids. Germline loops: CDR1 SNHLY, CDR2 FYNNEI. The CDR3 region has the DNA TGTGCCAGGGGGGGGAGAATGAACACTGAAGCTTTCTTT. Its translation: CARGGRMNTEAFF. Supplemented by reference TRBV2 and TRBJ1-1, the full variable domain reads EPEVTQTPSHQVTQMGQEVILRCVPISNHLYFYWYRQILGQKVEFLVSFYNNEISEKSEIFDDQFSVERPDGSNFTLKIRSTKLEDSAMYFCARGGRMNTEAFFGQGTRLTVV.

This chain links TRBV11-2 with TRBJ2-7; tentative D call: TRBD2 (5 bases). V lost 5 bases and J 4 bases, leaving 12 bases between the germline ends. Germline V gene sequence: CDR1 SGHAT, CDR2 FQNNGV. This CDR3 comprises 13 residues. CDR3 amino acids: CASSRGFLYEQYF. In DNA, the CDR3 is TGTGCCAGCAGCCGAGGGTTTCTGTACGAGCAGTACTTC.

The CDR3 reads CASSLDRDKGDTEAFF. The CDR3 nucleotides read TGTGCCAGCAGCTTAGACCGGGACAAAGGGGACACTGAAGCTTTCTTT. V usage is TRBV7-2 and J usage is TRBJ1-1, with a tentative D call TRBD1 (6 bases). Trimming took 1 base from V and 3 from J, leaving 15 bases between them. Germline assignment: CDR1 SGHTA and CDR2 FQGNSA. This CDR3 contains 16 residues.

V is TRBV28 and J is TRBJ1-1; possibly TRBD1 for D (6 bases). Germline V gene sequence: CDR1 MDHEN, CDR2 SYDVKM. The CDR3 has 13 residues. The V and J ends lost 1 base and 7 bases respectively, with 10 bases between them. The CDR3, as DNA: TGTGCCAGCAGTTTATACGGACAGAATGAAGCTTTCTTT. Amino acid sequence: CASSLYGQNEAFF.

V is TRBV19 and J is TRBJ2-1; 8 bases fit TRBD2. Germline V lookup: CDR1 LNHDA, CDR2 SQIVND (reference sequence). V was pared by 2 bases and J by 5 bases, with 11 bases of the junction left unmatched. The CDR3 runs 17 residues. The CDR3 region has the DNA TGTGCCAGTAGTATATCCCGGGGGGGTACCCTCCACAATGAGCAGTTCTTC. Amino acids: CASSISRGGTLHNEQFF. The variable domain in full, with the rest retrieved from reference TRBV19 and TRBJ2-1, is DGGITQSPKYLFRKEGQNVTLSCEQNLNHDAMYWYRQDPGQGLRLIYYSQIVNDFQKGDIAEGYSVSREKKESFPLTVTSAQKNPTAFYLCASSISRGGTLHNEQFFGPGTRLTVL.

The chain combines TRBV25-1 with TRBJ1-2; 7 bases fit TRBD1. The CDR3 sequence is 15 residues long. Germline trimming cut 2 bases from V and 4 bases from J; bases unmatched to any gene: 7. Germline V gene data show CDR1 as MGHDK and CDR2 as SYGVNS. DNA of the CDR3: TGTGCCAGCAGTGAAACAACAGGGGCGGGCTATGGCTACACCTTC. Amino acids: CASSETTGAGYGYTF.

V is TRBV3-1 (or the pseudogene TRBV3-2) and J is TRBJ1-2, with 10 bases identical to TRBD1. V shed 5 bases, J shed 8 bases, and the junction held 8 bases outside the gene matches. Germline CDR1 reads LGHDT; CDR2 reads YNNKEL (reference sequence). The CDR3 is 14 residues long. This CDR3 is CASSALGTGVGYTF. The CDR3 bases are TGTGCCAGCAGCGCGCTCGGGACAGGGGTCGGCTACACCTTC.

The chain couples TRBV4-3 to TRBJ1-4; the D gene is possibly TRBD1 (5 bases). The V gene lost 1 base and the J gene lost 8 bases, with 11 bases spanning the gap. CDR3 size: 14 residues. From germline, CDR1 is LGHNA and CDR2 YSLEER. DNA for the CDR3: TGCGCCAGCAGCCAAGGACAGTCCCTCGAAAAACTGTTTTTT. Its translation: CASSQGQSLEKLFF.